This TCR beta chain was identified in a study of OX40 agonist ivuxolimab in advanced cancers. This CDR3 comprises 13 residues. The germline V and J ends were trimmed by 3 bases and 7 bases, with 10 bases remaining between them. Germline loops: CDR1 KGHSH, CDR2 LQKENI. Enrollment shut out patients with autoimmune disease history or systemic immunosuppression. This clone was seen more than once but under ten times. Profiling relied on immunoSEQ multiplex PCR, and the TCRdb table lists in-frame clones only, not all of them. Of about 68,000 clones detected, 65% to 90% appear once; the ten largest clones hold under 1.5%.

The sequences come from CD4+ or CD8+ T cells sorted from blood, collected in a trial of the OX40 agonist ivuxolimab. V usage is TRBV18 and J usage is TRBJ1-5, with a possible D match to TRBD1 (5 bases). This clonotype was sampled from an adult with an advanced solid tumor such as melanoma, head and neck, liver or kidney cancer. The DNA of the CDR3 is TGTGCCAGCTCACCCCGAGGGGAGCAGCCCCAGCATTTT. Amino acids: CASSPRGEQPQHF.